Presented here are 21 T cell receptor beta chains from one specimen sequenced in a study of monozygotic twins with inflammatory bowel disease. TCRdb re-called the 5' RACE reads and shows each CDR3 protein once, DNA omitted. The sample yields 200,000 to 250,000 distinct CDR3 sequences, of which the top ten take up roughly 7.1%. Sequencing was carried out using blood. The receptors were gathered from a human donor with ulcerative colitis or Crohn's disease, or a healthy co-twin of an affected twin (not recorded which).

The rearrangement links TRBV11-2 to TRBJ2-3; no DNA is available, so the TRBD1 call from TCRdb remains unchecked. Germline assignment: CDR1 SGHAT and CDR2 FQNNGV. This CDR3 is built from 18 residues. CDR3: CASSSPASAIDSSDTQYF.

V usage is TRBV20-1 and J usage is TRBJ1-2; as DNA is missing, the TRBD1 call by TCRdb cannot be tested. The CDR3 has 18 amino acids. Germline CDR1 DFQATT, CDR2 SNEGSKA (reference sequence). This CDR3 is CSPQTGTGSPFFNYGYTF.

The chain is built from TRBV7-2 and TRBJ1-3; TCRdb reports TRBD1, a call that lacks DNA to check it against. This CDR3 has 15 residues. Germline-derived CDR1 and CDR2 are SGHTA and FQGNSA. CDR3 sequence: CASSLNSGGGNTIYF.

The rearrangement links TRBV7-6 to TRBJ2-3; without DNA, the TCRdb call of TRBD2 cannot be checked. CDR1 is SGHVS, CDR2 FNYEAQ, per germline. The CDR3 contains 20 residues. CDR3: CASSFTSGTSGGGGTDTQYF.

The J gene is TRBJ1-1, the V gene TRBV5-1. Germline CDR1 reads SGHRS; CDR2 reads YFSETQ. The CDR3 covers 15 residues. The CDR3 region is CASSSGPQGTTEAFF.

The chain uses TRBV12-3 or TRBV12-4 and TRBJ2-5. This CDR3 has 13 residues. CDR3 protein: CASSLSTRETQYF.

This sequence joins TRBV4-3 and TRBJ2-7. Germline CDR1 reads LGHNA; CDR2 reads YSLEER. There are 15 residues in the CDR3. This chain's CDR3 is CASRKQISAAYEQYF.

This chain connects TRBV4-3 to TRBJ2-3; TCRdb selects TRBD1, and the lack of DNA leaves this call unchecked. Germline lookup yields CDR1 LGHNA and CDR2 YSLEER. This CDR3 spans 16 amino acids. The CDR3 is CASSHPGTGGPDTQYF.

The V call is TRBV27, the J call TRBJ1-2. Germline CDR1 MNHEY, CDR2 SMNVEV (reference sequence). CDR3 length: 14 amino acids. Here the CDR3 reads CASSNLEGQAGYTF.

The CDR3 spells CASSQDRLGSYNEQFF. V and J are TRBV4-2 and TRBJ2-1. The germline gives CDR1 LGHNA, CDR2 YNFKEQ. The CDR3 has 16 amino acids.

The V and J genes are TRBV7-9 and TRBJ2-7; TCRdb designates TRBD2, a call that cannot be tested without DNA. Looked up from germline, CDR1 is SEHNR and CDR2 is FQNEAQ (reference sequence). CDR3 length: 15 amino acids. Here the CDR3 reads CASSFGGGISYEQYF.

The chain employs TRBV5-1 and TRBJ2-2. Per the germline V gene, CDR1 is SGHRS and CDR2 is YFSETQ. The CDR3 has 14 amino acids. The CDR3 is CASSLLSNTGELFF.

Here the CDR3 reads CASSFTGNEQFF. The V and J genes are TRBV7-2 and TRBJ2-1. This CDR3 is built from 12 residues. In germline, CDR1 is SGHTA, CDR2 FQGNSA.

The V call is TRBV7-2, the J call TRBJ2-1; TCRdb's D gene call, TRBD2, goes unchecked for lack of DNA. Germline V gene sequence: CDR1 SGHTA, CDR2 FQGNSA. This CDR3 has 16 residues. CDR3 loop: CASTFIGGRGNNEQFF.

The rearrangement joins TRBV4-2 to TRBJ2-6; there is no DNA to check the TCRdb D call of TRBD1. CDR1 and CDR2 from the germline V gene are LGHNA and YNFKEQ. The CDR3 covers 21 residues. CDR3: CASSQERIVKGLSSGANVLTF.

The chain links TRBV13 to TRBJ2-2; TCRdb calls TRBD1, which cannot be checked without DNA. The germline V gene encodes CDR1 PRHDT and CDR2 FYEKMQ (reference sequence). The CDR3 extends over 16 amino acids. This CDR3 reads CASRTTGGPNTGELFF. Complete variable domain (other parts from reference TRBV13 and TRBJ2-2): AAGVIQSPRHLIKEKRETATLKCYPIPRHDTVYWYQQGPGQDPQFLISFYEKMQSDKGSIPDRFSAQQFSDYHSELNMSSLELGDSALYFCASRTTGGPNTGELFFGEGSRLTVL.

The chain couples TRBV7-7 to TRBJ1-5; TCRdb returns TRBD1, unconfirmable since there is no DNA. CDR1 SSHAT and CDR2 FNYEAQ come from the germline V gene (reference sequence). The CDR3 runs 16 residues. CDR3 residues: CASNLTLPGENQPQHF.

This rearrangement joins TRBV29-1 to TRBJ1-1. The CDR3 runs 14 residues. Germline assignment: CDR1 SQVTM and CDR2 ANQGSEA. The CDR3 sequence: CSVSGGSTNTEAFF.

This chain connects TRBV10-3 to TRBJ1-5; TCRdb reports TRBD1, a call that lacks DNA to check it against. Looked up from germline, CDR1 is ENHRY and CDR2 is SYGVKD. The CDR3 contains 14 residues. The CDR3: CAISTGGGNQPQHF.

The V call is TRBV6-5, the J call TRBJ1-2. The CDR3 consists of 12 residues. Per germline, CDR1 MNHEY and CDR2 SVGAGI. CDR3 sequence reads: CASSLIEGPLTF.

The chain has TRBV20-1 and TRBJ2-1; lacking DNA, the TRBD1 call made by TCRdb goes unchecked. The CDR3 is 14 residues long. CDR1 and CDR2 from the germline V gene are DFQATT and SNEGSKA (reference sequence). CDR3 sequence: CSARDQGAYNEQFF.